The next 30 T cell receptor beta chains were all read from a single sample in a study of identical twins. TCRdb re-called the 5' RACE reads through MiXCR, storing one row per CDR3 protein. The sample carries a few hundred thousand distinct CDR3 sequences, roughly 9.8% recorded once. Separately, the same data were catalogued under a study of yellow fever vaccine responses in identical twins.

Material for sequencing was CD8+ T cells sorted from blood. The receptors were gathered from a woman younger than 35 in good health.

This chain links TRBV28 with TRBJ2-7; D is ambiguous. CDR1 and CDR2 (germline): MDHEN, SYDVKM. V lost 5 bases, J lost 6 bases, and 8 bases lay in between. This CDR3 spans 11 amino acids. The CDR3 loop is CASSTGIEQYF. CDR3 in DNA: TGTGCCAGCAGTACTGGGATCGAGCAGTACTTC.

The chain couples TRBV2 to TRBJ2-3; weak D call: TRBD2 (6 bases). CDR1 is SNHLY, CDR2 FYNNEI, per germline. This CDR3 is 17 amino acids long. Between the trimmed V and J ends, which lost 4 bases and 4 bases, there was a span of 21 bases. The CDR3 DNA reads TGTGCCAGCAGTGCGATAGCGGCAGAGTATGGGTCAGATACGCAGTATTTT. Translated, it gives CASSAIAAEYGSDTQYF.

Worth noting for this clonotype: One end of the junction varies from germline; a read error may be responsible. V and J are TRBV7-7 and TRBJ2-1; 12 bases map to TRBD2. CDR1 is SSHAT, CDR2 FNYEAQ, per germline (reference sequence). The CDR3 spans 16 residues. The CDR3 coding sequence is TGTGCTAGCAGTTTGGCTAGCGGGGGGGCGAGGAATGAGCAGTTCTTC. It codes for CASSLASGGARNEQFF. Filled out from reference TRBV7-7 and TRBJ2-1, the complete variable domain reads GAGVSQSPRYKVTKRGQDVTLRCDPISSHATLYWYQQALGQGPEFLTYFNYEAQPDKSGLPSDRFSAERPEGSISTLTIQRTEQRDSAMYRCASSLASGGARNEQFFGPGTRLTVL.

This clonotype showed up many times. V is TRBV7-9 and J is TRBJ1-5, with TRBD1 matching 7 bases. This CDR3 has 15 amino acids. CDR1 is SEHNR and CDR2 is FQNEAQ in the germline V gene (reference sequence). Germline trimming cut 5 bases from V and 3 bases from J; bases unmatched to any gene: 7. This CDR3 is CASSDRAGPNQPQHF. DNA of the CDR3: TGTGCCAGCAGCGACAGGGCTGGGCCCAATCAGCCCCAGCATTTT.

This clonotype turned up a few times. The gene calls are TRBV7-9 and TRBJ2-1, with 8 bases identical to TRBD2. The V gene end was trimmed by 4 bases and the J gene end by 0 bases; junction bases not matched to a gene: 8. CDR3 length: 17 amino acids. CDR1 and CDR2 from the germline V gene are SEHNR and FQNEAQ (reference sequence). In DNA, the CDR3 is TGTGCCAGCAGCTCCCCGAGTAGCGGGGTCTCCTACAATGAGCAGTTCTTC. This gives the protein CASSSPSSGVSYNEQFF.

The chain uses TRBV20-1 and TRBJ2-7; 8 bases are shared with TRBD1. The CDR3 extends over 13 amino acids. CDR1 DFQATT and CDR2 SNEGSKA come from the germline V gene (reference sequence). For the CDR3, the DNA is TGCAGGCTTTTCGGACAGGGACCCTACGAGCAGTACTTC. Amino acid sequence: CRLFGQGPYEQYF.

At least ten counts were recorded for this clonotype. The chain carries TRBV29-1 and TRBJ1-1, with a tentative D call TRBD1 (6 bases). The germline CDR1 and CDR2 sequences are SQVTM and ANQGSEA. CDR3 length equals 10 residues. Trimming took 2 bases from V and 10 from J, leaving 8 bases between them. For the CDR3, the DNA is TGCAGCGTTGAAAGAGGGGGAGCTTTCTTT. Its protein is CSVERGGAFF.

The sample holds a few counts of this clonotype. The chain recombines TRBV19 with TRBJ2-1; 12 bases agree with TRBD2. The V gene's germline CDR1 is LNHDA and CDR2 SQIVND (reference sequence). With 7 bases clipped from V and 5 bases from J, the junction kept 9 bases outside the gene matches. The CDR3 totals 16 residues. As DNA, the CDR3 is TGTGCCAGTAAATCGGGACTAGCGGGCATCAACAATGAGCAGTTCTTC. Translated: CASKSGLAGINNEQFF.

In regard to this clonotype: With a much larger clone just one base away, this may be a read error. CDR3 residues: CASSFNLAGDEQFF. For the CDR3, the DNA is TGTGCCAGCAGTTTTAATTTAGCCGGTGATGAGCAGTTCTTC. The chain employs TRBV12-3 or TRBV12-4 and TRBJ2-1; D is unclear. This CDR3 has 14 amino acids. The V and J ends lost 3 bases and 8 bases respectively, with 14 bases between them.

In its sample, this clonotype was seen many times. The chain's CDR3 is CASSLSQAWDTQYF. CDR3 bases: TGTGCCAGCAGCTTATCCCAGGCCTGGGATACGCAGTATTTT. The genes are TRBV7-9 and TRBJ2-3; D call uncertain. Trimming shortened V by 2 bases and J by 6 bases, and 12 bases separated the two germline ends. Germline-derived CDR1 and CDR2 are SEHNR and FQNEAQ (reference sequence). This CDR3 region has 14 residues. The full variable domain, completed using reference TRBV7-9 and TRBJ2-3, is DTGVSQNPRHKITKRGQNVTFRCDPISEHNRLYWYRQTLGQGPEFLTYFQNEAQLEKSRLLSDRFSAERPKGSFSTLEIQRTEQGDSAMYLCASSLSQAWDTQYFGPGTRLTVL.

V is TRBV20-1 and J is TRBJ2-7, with D perhaps given as TRBD1 or TRBD2 (5 bases each). CDR3 size: 15 residues. The ends were cut back, 3 bases at V and 5 bases at J, with 20 bases in the middle. The germline gives CDR1 DFQATT, CDR2 SNEGSKA (reference sequence). CDR3 sequence: CSARNRDQLKHEQYF. Written as DNA, the CDR3 is TGCAGTGCTAGGAACCGGGACCAGCTAAAACACGAGCAGTACTTC.

This clonotype was recorded many times. The chain recombines TRBV12-3 or TRBV12-4 with TRBJ2-7; no clear D. The germline V and J ends were trimmed by 4 bases and 2 bases, with 12 bases remaining between them. The CDR3 is 14 residues long. CDR3 sequence reads: CASSSSPDPYEQYF. Here the CDR3 DNA reads TGTGCCAGCAGTTCTTCCCCTGACCCCTACGAGCAGTACTTC.

This clonotype has just a few counts. V gene TRBV12-3 or TRBV12-4 combines with J gene TRBJ2-7, with a possible D match to TRBD1 (6 bases). The CDR3 contains 16 residues. Trimming took 6 bases from V and 0 from J, leaving 18 bases between them. The CDR3 DNA is TGTGCCAGCAGCCAAACCACAGGGATAAGCTCCTACGAGCAGTACTTC. Translated: CASSQTTGISSYEQYF.

This clonotype has a handful of counts. This chain uses TRBV7-9 with TRBJ2-7, with TRBD1 as a possible D gene (5 bases). Germline lookup yields CDR1 SEHNR and CDR2 FQNEAQ (reference sequence). CDR3 length equals 12 residues. V shed 8 bases and J shed 7 bases, with 15 bases lying between them. CDR3 loop: CASAVGAAEQYF. As DNA, the CDR3 is TGTGCCAGCGCCGTTGGGGCAGCTGAGCAGTACTTC.

A remark on this clonotype: This sequence may be a read error, since a much larger clone differs from it by one base. J is TRBJ2-1 and V is TRBV20-1; D perhaps matches TRBD2 (6 bases). Trimming took off 6 bases at V and 0 bases at J, with 15 bases between the two ends. Germline V gene sequence: CDR1 DFQATT, CDR2 SNEGSKA (reference sequence). The length of the CDR3 is 15 residues. CDR3 loop: CSAIPRECSYNEQFF. CDR3 coding DNA: TGCAGTGCCATACCCCGGGAGTGCTCCTACAATGAGCAGTTCTTC.

The CDR3 loop is CASSLNRNEQYF. The DNA of the CDR3 is TGTGCCAGCAGCTTGAATAGGAACGAGCAGTACTTC. The V gene is TRBV5-6, the J gene TRBJ2-7; D call uncertain. With 1 base removed from V and 5 bases from J, the gap between germline ends came to 7 bases. The CDR3 covers 12 residues. Germline V gives CDR1 SGHDT, CDR2 YYEEEE.

V usage is TRBV12-3 or TRBV12-4 and J usage is TRBJ2-1; D perhaps matches TRBD2 (6 bases). Trimming took off 8 bases at V and 2 bases at J, with 19 bases between the two ends. There are 16 residues in the CDR3. CDR3: CASDTVDGGPYNEQFF. The DNA of the CDR3 is TGTGCCAGCGACACCGTAGACGGGGGACCCTACAATGAGCAGTTCTTC.

This clonotype occurred a few times. This sequence joins TRBV10-3 and TRBJ2-5, with 9 bases lining up with TRBD2. V shed 3 bases and J 9 bases; nucleotides not matched to a gene: 2. This CDR3 region has 12 residues. CDR1 ENHRY and CDR2 SYGVKD come from the germline V gene. The CDR3: CAISDAGGAQYF. The CDR3 DNA sequence: TGTGCCATCAGTGACGCGGGGGGGGCCCAGTACTTC.

In this sample, this clonotype turned up a few times. The chain couples TRBV12-5 to TRBJ2-1; 13 bases are shared with TRBD2. The CDR3 contains 17 residues. J lost 0 bases, V lost 1 base, and 0 bases had no gene match. Germline CDR1 is LGHNT and CDR2 is FRNRAP. This CDR3 is CASGLGTSGSSYNEQFF. DNA of the CDR3: TGTGCTAGTGGTTTGGGGACTAGCGGGAGCTCCTACAATGAGCAGTTCTTC.

This clonotype was picked up a small number of times. This chain connects TRBV9 to TRBJ2-6, with 13 bases matching TRBD2. The CDR3 consists of 20 residues. V was pared by 4 bases and J by 0 bases, with 10 bases of the junction left unmatched. Germline V lookup: CDR1 SGDLS, CDR2 YYNGEE. The CDR3 loop is CASSTPGTSGASSGANVLTF. The CDR3 DNA is TGTGCCAGCAGCACCCCCGGGACTAGCGGGGCTTCCTCTGGGGCCAACGTCCTGACTTTC.

A few counts support this clonotype. The V gene is TRBV15, the J gene TRBJ2-7; D is possibly TRBD1 (6 bases). Germline assignment: CDR1 LNHNV and CDR2 YYDKDF (reference sequence). The V gene lost 3 bases and the J gene lost 0 bases, with 9 bases spanning the gap. The CDR3 has 14 residues. CDR3 in DNA: TGTGCCACCAGCAGCCCAGGGGACTCCTACGAGCAGTACTTC. This encodes CATSSPGDSYEQYF.

This rearrangement joins TRBV11-1 to TRBJ2-3, with 11 bases that match TRBD2. From germline, CDR1 is SGHAT and CDR2 FQDESV (reference sequence). With 2 bases clipped from V and 0 bases from J, the junction kept 10 bases outside the gene matches. This CDR3 has 19 residues. CDR3: CASSLTGLADYGSTDTQYF. The DNA of the CDR3 is TGTGCCAGCAGCTTAACGGGACTAGCGGATTACGGTAGCACAGATACGCAGTATTTT.

This rearrangement joins TRBV20-1 to TRBJ2-5, with D perhaps matching TRBD2 (6 bases). Per germline, CDR1 DFQATT and CDR2 SNEGSKA (reference sequence). V lost 1 base, J lost 3 bases, and 21 bases lay in between. This CDR3 comprises 17 residues. CDR3 residues: CSARAKDRVGRKETQYF. As DNA, the CDR3 is TGCAGTGCTAGAGCGAAGGATAGGGTCGGGAGAAAAGAGACCCAGTACTTC.

This clonotype has more than one count but fewer than ten. The V and J genes are TRBV28 and TRBJ2-7, with 13 bases matching TRBD2. Per germline, CDR1 MDHEN and CDR2 SYDVKM. The CDR3 length is 17 residues. The V segment lost 6 bases and the J segment 4 bases; nucleotides outside the gene matches: 12. The CDR3 nucleotides are TGTGCCAGCAGCGGACTAGCGGGAGAGGCTGCTATGTACGAGCAGTACTTC. Residues: CASSGLAGEAAMYEQYF.

This clonotype has ten or more counts. The chain couples TRBV29-1 to TRBJ2-1; 11 nucleotides agree with TRBD2. The germline V gene encodes CDR1 SQVTM and CDR2 ANQGSEA. V was pared by 4 bases and J by 6 bases, with 8 bases of the junction left unmatched. The CDR3 runs 15 residues. CDR3 in DNA: TGCAGCGTTGCCGTAACTAGCGGGGGCTCCAATGAGCAGTTCTTC. Translation gives CSVAVTSGGSNEQFF.

J is TRBJ2-7 and V is TRBV7-9; possibly TRBD1 or TRBD2 for D (5 bases each). The CDR3 contains 13 residues. Germline V gene sequence: CDR1 SEHNR, CDR2 FQNEAQ (reference sequence). Trimming stripped 4 bases from V and 3 bases from J, with 10 bases between. The DNA for the CDR3 is TGTGCCAGCAGCTCCGGGGACCGCTACGAGCAGTACTTC. Residues: CASSSGDRYEQYF. Together with reference TRBV7-9 and TRBJ2-7, the CDR3 gives the full variable domain: DTGVSQNPRHKITKRGQNVTFRCDPISEHNRLYWYRQTLGQGPEFLTYFQNEAQLEKSRLLSDRFSAERPKGSFSTLEIQRTEQGDSAMYLCASSSGDRYEQYFGPGTRLTVT.

The chain has TRBV7-2 and TRBJ2-5; 8 nucleotides match TRBD2. The CDR3 is 15 amino acids. V trimming: 1 base; J trimming: 2 bases; junction bases outside the gene matches: 3. CDR1 SGHTA and CDR2 FQGNSA come from the germline V gene. The DNA of the CDR3 is TGTGCCAGCAGCTTAGTAGTAGCGGGACAAGAGACCCAGTACTTC. Amino acids: CASSLVVAGQETQYF.

This clonotype occurred many times. CDR3 in DNA: TGCAGTGCTAGAGATTTACAGGGATCCTCCTACGAGCAGTACTTC. Translating gives CSARDLQGSSYEQYF. The rearrangement uses TRBV20-1 and TRBJ2-7; D is perhaps TRBD1 (6 bases). This CDR3 spans 15 amino acids. Looked up from germline, CDR1 is DFQATT and CDR2 is SNEGSKA (reference sequence). V was clipped by 0 bases and J by 0 bases, with 12 bases between them.

This sequence joins TRBV29-1 and TRBJ2-3; 9 positions match TRBD2. V was pared by 8 bases and J by 0 bases, with 12 bases of the junction left unmatched. Germline loops: CDR1 SQVTM, CDR2 ANQGSEA. The CDR3 spans 16 residues. CDR3 loop: CSSAAGGLGSTDTQYF. The CDR3 DNA sequence: TGCAGCTCGGCGGCGGGGGGGCTCGGGAGCACAGATACGCAGTATTTT.

This sequence joins TRBV7-9 and TRBJ2-4; 10 bases align to TRBD2. This CDR3 is 15 amino acids long. J lost 8 bases, V lost 5 bases, and 9 bases had no gene match. Germline V CDR1 and CDR2: SEHNR, FQNEAQ (reference sequence). The CDR3 loop is CASSRTSGGEYIQYF. In nucleotides, the CDR3 is TGTGCCAGCAGCCGGACTAGCGGAGGGGAGTACATTCAGTACTTC.